This T cell receptor (beta chain) was found in a study of T cells and Merkel cell carcinoma outcomes. Study-wide findings and caveats: In Merkel cell carcinoma, repertoire and T-cell density reportedly predicted outcomes.

For this clone: Its antigen remains unknown.

This CDR3 region has 12 residues. CDR1 and CDR2 (germline): SNHLY, FYNNEI. Deletions cut 8 bases from V and 6 bases from J, with 13 bases between. Sequencing used immunoSEQ multiplex PCR; TCRdb keeps in-frame clones, though not all of them. The sample has some 3,000 clones, 95% to 96% seen once. Sequencing input: tumor tissue from Merkel cell carcinoma. This chain uses TRBV2 with TRBJ1-2; D not resolved. This sequence originates from a human donor with Merkel cell carcinoma. The CDR3 DNA reads as TGTGCCAGCCTCAGGTTCGGGGATGGCTACACCTTC. Translating it yields CASLRFGDGYTF.